This T cell receptor (beta chain) was obtained from a study of cytomegalovirus exposure and HLA in healthy donors. Primers included in the PCR were 60 Vbeta and 13 Jbeta primers. Per the original data handling: The count from a later analysis was 79 million or so unique TCR beta chains, roughly 11 million of them shared. Produced via immunoSEQ multiplex PCR; TCRdb's table is partial and in-frame only. V, J and clone size reflect that table, while D and trimming were determined from the DNA. The sample lists approximately 150,000 clones, about 72% seen once, with under 1.5% in the top ten. The study's findings and limits: Researchers counted approximately 160 TCR beta chains as cytomegalovirus-associated. What TCR beta sequences reportedly achieved was accurate prediction of HLA-A and HLA-B alleles in most subjects.

The CDR3 sequence is 16 residues long. V gave up 4 bases and J gave up 2 bases; unmatched junction bases: 7. Germline CDR1 reads SNHLY; CDR2 reads FYNNEI. This clone was seen only a few times. Its matching antigen is unknown. The J gene is TRBJ2-2, the V gene TRBV2; the match to TRBD1 covers 7 bases. The receptor was isolated from a man aged 55-75 years in good health and CMV-seronegative. Sequencing was carried out using PBMCs. The CDR3 reads CASSVGTGANTGELFF. The CDR3 region has the DNA TGTGCCAGCAGTGTCGGAACAGGGGCCAACACCGGGGAGCTGTTTTTT.